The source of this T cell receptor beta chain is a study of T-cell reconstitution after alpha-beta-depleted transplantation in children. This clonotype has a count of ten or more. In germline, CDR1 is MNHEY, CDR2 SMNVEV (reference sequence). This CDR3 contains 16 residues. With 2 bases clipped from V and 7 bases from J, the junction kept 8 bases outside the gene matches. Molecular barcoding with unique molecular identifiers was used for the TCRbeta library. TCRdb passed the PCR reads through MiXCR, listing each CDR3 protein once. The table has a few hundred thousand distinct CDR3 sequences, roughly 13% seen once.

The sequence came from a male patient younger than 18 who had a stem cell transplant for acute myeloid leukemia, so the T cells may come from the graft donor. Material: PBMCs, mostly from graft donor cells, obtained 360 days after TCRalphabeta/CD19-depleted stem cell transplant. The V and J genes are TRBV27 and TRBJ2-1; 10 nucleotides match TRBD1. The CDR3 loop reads CASSLLGTGERNEQFF. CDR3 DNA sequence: TGTGCCAGCAGTTTACTCGGGACAGGGGAGAGAAATGAGCAGTTCTTC.